The 19 T cell receptor beta chains in this list originate from one sample, sequenced in a study of blood T cell repertoires in COVID-19. TCRdb keeps only in-frame clones here, not all; method: immunoSEQ multiplex PCR. The data contain roughly 100,000 clones, about 91% of them singletons. Sequencing was performed on peripheral blood. The receptors come from a human donor in a cohort sampled during active COVID-19.

This chain links TRBV28 with TRBJ2-1; maybe TRBD2 (5 bases). Trimming stripped 1 base from V and 0 bases from J, with 19 bases between. Germline V gene data show CDR1 as MDHEN and CDR2 as SYDVKM. The CDR3 has 19 residues. The CDR3 is CASSLFNYTRLTSYNEQFF. The CDR3 DNA reads as TGTGCCAGCAGTTTATTCAACTATACTAGGCTGACCTCCTACAATGAGCAGTTCTTC.

The V gene is TRBV28, the J gene TRBJ2-3; D is unresolved. The germline CDR1 and CDR2 sequences are MDHEN and SYDVKM. V was pared by 11 bases and J by 3 bases, with 3 bases between. The CDR3 contains 9 residues. In nucleotides, the CDR3 is TGTGCCTTAACAGATACGCAGTATTTT. Protein product: CALTDTQYF. Supplemented by reference TRBV28 and TRBJ2-3, the full variable domain reads DVKVTQSSRYLVKRTGEKVFLECVQDMDHENMFWYRQDPGLGLRLIYFSYDVKMKEKGDIPEGYSVSREKKERFSLILESASTNQTSMYLCALTDTQYFGPGTRLTVL.

The rearrangement joins TRBV7-8 to TRBJ2-3; TRBD2 agrees at 9 bases. This CDR3 contains 16 residues. Germline assignment: CDR1 SGHVS and CDR2 FQNEAQ. The V and J ends lost 1 base and 6 bases, in that order; junction bases with no gene match: 8. The CDR3, as DNA: TGTGCCAGCAGCTTAGGGAGGCTAGCGGGATCGGATACGCAGTATTTT. It yields the protein CASSLGRLAGSDTQYF.

The rearrangement joins TRBV4-1 to TRBJ1-5; no firm D call. Germline V gives CDR1 MGHRA, CDR2 YSYEKL. Between the trimmed V and J ends, which lost 1 base and 5 bases, there was a span of 9 bases. This CDR3 region has 14 residues. The CDR3 reads CASSQVTGDQPQHF. The CDR3 DNA is TGCGCCAGCAGCCAAGTCACCGGGGATCAGCCCCAGCATTTT.

V and J are TRBV2 and TRBJ1-1, with 7 bases lining up with TRBD1. Trimming removed 3 bases from V and 3 bases from J; junction bases left unmatched: 13. CDR1 is SNHLY and CDR2 is FYNNEI in the germline V gene. CDR3 length: 17 amino acids. CDR3 sequence: CASSDSPKLTGDTEAFF. The CDR3 DNA is TGTGCCAGCAGTGATTCGCCCAAACTTACAGGGGACACTGAAGCTTTCTTT.

The chain is built from TRBV19 and TRBJ1-6; D call uncertain. V was shortened by 2 bases and J by 10 bases, with 12 bases between the two germline ends. Germline V CDR1 and CDR2: LNHDA, SQIVND (reference sequence). The CDR3 runs to 14 residues. CDR3 sequence (DNA): TGTGCCAGTAGTATACTGCCAGGCCGATCACCCCTCCACTTT. Its translation: CASSILPGRSPLHF.

This clone was seen a few times. The chain couples TRBV7-2 to TRBJ1-5; the match to TRBD1 covers 7 bases. V was clipped by 5 bases and J by 1 base; unmatched bases: 5. This CDR3 is 15 amino acids long. Germline values: CDR1 SGHTA, CDR2 FQGNSA. Written as DNA, the CDR3 is TGTGCCAGCAGCCCGGGGACAGTAAGCAATCAGCCCCAGCATTTT. Translating gives CASSPGTVSNQPQHF.

This clone was observed once. This chain uses TRBV9 with TRBJ1-4; TRBD1 aligns across 9 bases. Losses at the gene ends were 0 bases for V and 4 bases for J; bases not matched to a gene: 4. Germline assignment: CDR1 SGDLS and CDR2 YYNGEE. CDR3 length: 16 amino acids. The CDR3 spells CASSVGTGAFNEKLFF. The CDR3 region has the DNA TGTGCCAGCAGCGTAGGGACAGGGGCGTTTAATGAAAAACTGTTTTTT.

The chain employs TRBV3-1 (or the pseudogene TRBV3-2) and TRBJ1-1; D unclear. Trimming took off 0 bases at V and 0 bases at J, with 8 bases between the two ends. Germline-derived CDR1 and CDR2 are LGHDT and YNNKEL (reference sequence). The CDR3 length is 15 residues. CDR3 sequence reads: CASSQEPEMNTEAFF. The CDR3 DNA reads as TGTGCCAGCAGCCAAGAGCCGGAGATGAACACTGAAGCTTTCTTT.

This chain uses TRBV18 with TRBJ2-2; D might be TRBD1 (6 bases). The CDR3 is made up of 13 amino acids. With 3 bases removed from V and 4 bases from J, the gap between germline ends came to 6 bases. CDR1 is KGHSH and CDR2 is LQKENI in the germline V gene. The chain's CDR3 is CASSPRGTGELFF. DNA for the CDR3: TGTGCCAGCTCACCCAGGGGCACCGGGGAGCTGTTTTTT.

The gene calls are TRBV19 and TRBJ1-1, with D possibly being TRBD1 (6 bases). CDR3 length: 15 amino acids. Trimming left V 6 bases short and J 0 bases short, with 14 bases between. CDR1 is LNHDA and CDR2 is SQIVND in the germline V gene (reference sequence). The CDR3 sequence: CASRETGRMNTEAFF. In DNA, the CDR3 is TGTGCCAGTAGGGAGACAGGCCGGATGAACACTGAAGCTTTCTTT.

The chain employs TRBV5-1 and TRBJ1-3; D is perhaps TRBD1 (5 bases). This CDR3 has 16 amino acids. Germline CDR1 SGHRS, CDR2 YFSETQ. The germline V and J ends were trimmed by 4 bases and 4 bases, with 18 bases remaining between them. The CDR3 DNA reads as TGCGCCAGCAGCCTGACGGGACCCGCGGGAGGAAACACCATATATTTT. Translation gives CASSLTGPAGGNTIYF.

Only a few counts were recorded for this clone. This rearrangement joins TRBV11-2 to TRBJ2-2, with 13 bases that match TRBD2. Trimming cost V 3 bases and J 7 bases; bases outside gene matches: 2. Germline V gene data show CDR1 as SGHAT and CDR2 as FQNNGV. CDR3 length: 15 amino acids. The CDR3 nucleotides read TGTGCCAGCAGCTTGACTAGCGGGGGGCACGGGGAGCTGTTTTTT. The encoded protein is CASSLTSGGHGELFF.

The rearrangement joins TRBV28 to TRBJ1-4; 8 nucleotides line up with TRBD1. This CDR3 region has 15 residues. CDR1 is MDHEN and CDR2 is SYDVKM in the germline V gene. Germline trimming cut 6 bases from V and 4 bases from J; bases unmatched to any gene: 7. The CDR3 bases are TGTGCCAGCAGCAATCGACAGGGGATTAATGAAAAACTGTTTTTT. This translates into CASSNRQGINEKLFF.

The J gene is TRBJ1-3, the V gene TRBV30, with a possible D match to TRBD1 (5 bases). V was cut by 1 base and J by 16 bases, with 14 bases left in between. Germline V gene sequence: CDR1 GTSNPN, CDR2 SVGIG (reference sequence). CDR3 length: 11 residues. The CDR3 region has the DNA TGTGCCTGGAGTGCCGCCGGGACTTTTTATTTT. Its protein is CAWSAAGTFYF.

V gene TRBV15 combines with J gene TRBJ2-1, with TRBD2 matching 7 bases. The J segment lost 3 bases and the V segment lost 2 bases, leaving 16 bases of the junction unmatched. Germline V gene lookup returns CDR1 LNHNV and CDR2 YYDKDF (reference sequence). The CDR3 runs 19 residues. The CDR3: CATSRPFVSLADYYNEQFF. The CDR3 DNA is TGTGCCACCAGCAGACCCTTCGTCTCCCTAGCGGACTACTACAATGAGCAGTTCTTC.

The rearrangement joins TRBV6-6 to TRBJ1-6; perhaps TRBD1 as D (5 bases). Germline CDR1 and CDR2: MNHNY and SVGAGI (reference sequence). The V gene lost 6 bases and the J gene lost 5 bases, with 14 bases spanning the gap. The CDR3 is 15 residues long. Written as DNA, the CDR3 is TGTGCCAGCAGCTATGGGAGGGGTAATAATTCACCCCTCCACTTT. It codes for CASSYGRGNNSPLHF.

This clone was seen more than once but under ten times. The rearrangement uses TRBV2 and TRBJ1-3; D not resolved. V was pared by 8 bases and J by 1 base, with 9 bases between. The CDR3 contains 13 residues. CDR1 is SNHLY, CDR2 FYNNEI, per germline. CDR3 nucleotide sequence: TGTGCCAGCGCCGAGACTTCTGGAAACACCATATATTTT. It translates to CASAETSGNTIYF.

CDR3 sequence: CASSDRVAGIFTDTQYF. As DNA, the CDR3 is TGTGCCAGCAGTGATCGGGTAGCGGGCATTTTCACAGATACGCAGTATTTT. The J gene is TRBJ2-3, the V gene TRBV6-1; 7 positions agree with TRBD2. Germline-derived CDR1 and CDR2 are MNHNS and SASEGT. Trimming removed 3 bases from V and 2 bases from J; junction bases left unmatched: 11. This CDR3 has 17 residues.